Reported below is one T cell receptor (beta chain). Antigen specificity is unknown. The CDR3 has 15 residues. The germline V gene has CDR1 SGHRS and CDR2 YFSETQ. V was clipped by 4 bases and J by 3 bases; unmatched bases: 6. This specimen comes from a study of cytotoxic CD8 clonotypes in ibrutinib-treated CLL. The study, taken as a whole, reports: Shared public clonotypes were rare, and on treatment they either got smaller or stayed the same.

The table came from immunoSEQ multiplex PCR; TCRdb's copy has only in-frame clones and leaves some out. The sample holds 200,000 to 250,000 clones, roughly 70% seen once. The sample consisted of PBMCs, taken after 24 months of ibrutinib treatment. V is TRBV5-1 and J is TRBJ2-3, with 9 bases lining up with TRBD1. This TCR was recovered from a human donor with chronic lymphocytic leukemia. The CDR3 spells CASSSGQGFTDTQYF. For the CDR3, the DNA is TGCGCCAGCAGCAGCGGACAGGGGTTTACAGATACGCAGTATTTT.